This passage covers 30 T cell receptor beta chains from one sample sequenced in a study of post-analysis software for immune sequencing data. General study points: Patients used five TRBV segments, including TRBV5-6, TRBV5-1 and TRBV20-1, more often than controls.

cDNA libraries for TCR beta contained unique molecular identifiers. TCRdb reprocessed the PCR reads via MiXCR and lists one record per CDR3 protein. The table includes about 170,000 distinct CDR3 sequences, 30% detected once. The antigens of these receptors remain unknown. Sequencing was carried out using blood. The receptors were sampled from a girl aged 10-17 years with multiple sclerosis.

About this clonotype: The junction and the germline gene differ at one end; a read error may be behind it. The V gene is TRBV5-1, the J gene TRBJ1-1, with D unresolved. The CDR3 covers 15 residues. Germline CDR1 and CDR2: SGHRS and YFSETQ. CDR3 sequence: CASGLALDGNTEAFF. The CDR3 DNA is TGCGCCAGCGGCTTGGCCCTGGACGGGAACACTGAAGCTTTCTTT.

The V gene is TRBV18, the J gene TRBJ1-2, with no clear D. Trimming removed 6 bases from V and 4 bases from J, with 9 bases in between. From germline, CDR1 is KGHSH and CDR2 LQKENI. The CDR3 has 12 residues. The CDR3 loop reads CASSAGFYGYTF. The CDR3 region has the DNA TGTGCCAGCTCCGCAGGATTCTATGGCTACACCTTC.

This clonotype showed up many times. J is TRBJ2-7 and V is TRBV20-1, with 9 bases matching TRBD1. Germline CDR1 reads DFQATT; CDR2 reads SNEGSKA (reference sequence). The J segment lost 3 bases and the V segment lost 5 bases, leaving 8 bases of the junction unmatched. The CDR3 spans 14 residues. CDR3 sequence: CSAPLDRGGYEQYF. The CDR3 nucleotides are TGCAGTGCTCCATTGGACAGGGGAGGCTACGAGCAGTACTTC.

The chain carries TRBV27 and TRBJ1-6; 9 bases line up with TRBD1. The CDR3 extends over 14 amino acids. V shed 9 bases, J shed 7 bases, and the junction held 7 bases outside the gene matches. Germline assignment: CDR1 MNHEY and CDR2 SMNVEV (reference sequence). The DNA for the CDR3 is TGTGCCAGTACCGGGACAGGGCAGAATTCACCCCTCCACTTT. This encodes CASTGTGQNSPLHF.

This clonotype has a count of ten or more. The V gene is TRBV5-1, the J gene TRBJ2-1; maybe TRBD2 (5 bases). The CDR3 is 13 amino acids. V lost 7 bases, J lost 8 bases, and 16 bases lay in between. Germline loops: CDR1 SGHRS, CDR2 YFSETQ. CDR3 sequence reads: CASFRWAGDEQFF. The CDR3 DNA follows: TGCGCCAGCTTTCGGTGGGCGGGCGATGAGCAGTTCTTC.

CDR3 bases: TGTGCCAGCAGTCCATTCCCGGGGGGCAATCAGCCCCAGCATTTT. Encoded protein: CASSPFPGGNQPQHF. The genes are TRBV28 and TRBJ1-5; the D gene is possibly TRBD1 (5 bases). This CDR3 spans 15 amino acids. Trimming stripped 5 bases from V and 2 bases from J, with 13 bases between. The germline V gene has CDR1 MDHEN and CDR2 SYDVKM.

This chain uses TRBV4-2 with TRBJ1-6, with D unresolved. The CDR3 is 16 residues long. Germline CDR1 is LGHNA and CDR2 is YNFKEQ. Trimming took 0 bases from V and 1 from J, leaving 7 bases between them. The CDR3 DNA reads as TGTGCCAGCAGCCAAGATGTGGGTTCCTATAATTCACCCCTCCACTTT. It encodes CASSQDVGSYNSPLHF.

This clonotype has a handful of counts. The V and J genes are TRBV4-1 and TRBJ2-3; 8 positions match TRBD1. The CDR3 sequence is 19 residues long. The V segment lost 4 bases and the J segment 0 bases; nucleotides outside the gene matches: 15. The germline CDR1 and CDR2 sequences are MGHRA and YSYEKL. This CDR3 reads CASSPSDRVLLTSTDTQYF. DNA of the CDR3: TGCGCCAGCAGCCCCTCGGACAGGGTTCTCTTAACTAGCACAGATACGCAGTATTTT.

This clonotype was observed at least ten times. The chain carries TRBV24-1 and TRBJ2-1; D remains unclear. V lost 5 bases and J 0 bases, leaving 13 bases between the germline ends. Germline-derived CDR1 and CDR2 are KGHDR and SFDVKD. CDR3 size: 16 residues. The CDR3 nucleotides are TGTGCCACCAGTGCCCAGGACGCCAGCTCCTACAATGAGCAGTTCTTC. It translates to CATSAQDASSYNEQFF.

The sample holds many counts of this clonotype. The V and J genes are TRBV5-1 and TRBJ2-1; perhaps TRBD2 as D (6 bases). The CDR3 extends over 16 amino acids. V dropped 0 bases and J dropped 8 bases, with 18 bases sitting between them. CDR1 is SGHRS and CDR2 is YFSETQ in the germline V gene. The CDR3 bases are TGCGCCAGCAGCTTGGCGGGCCGACTAGAGCTGGATGAGCAGTTCTTC. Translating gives CASSLAGRLELDEQFF. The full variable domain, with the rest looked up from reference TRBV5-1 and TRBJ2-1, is KAGVTQTPRYLIKTRGQQVTLSCSPISGHRSVSWYQQTPGQGLQFLFEYFSETQRNKGNFPGRFSGRQFSNSRSEMNVSTLELGDSALYLCASSLAGRLELDEQFFGPGTRLTVL.

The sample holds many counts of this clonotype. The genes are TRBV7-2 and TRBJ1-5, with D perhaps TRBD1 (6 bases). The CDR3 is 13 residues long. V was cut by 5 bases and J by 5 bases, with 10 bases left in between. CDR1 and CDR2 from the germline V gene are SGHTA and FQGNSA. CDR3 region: CASSGGGHQPQHF. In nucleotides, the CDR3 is TGTGCCAGCAGCGGGGGGGGCCATCAGCCCCAGCATTTT.

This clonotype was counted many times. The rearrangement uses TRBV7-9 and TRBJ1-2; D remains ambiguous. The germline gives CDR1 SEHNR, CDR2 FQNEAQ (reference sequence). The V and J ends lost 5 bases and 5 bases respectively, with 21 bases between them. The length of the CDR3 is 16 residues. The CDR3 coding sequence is TGTGCCAGCAGCCCAAATTTTTATGGGGTTCGGTATGGCTACACCTTC. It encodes CASSPNFYGVRYGYTF.

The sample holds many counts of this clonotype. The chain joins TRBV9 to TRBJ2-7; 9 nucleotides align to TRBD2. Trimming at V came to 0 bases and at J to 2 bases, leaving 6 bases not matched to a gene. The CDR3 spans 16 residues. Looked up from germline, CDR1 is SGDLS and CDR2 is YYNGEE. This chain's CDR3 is CASSVGGLAEAYEQYF. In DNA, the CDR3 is TGTGCCAGCAGCGTAGGGGGACTAGCTGAAGCCTACGAGCAGTACTTC.

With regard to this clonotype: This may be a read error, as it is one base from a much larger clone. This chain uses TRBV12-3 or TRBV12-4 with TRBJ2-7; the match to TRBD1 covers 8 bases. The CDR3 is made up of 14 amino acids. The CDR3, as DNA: TGTGCCAACAGTAGTCAGGGGGCCGCGTACGAGCAGTACTTC. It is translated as CANSSQGAAYEQYF.

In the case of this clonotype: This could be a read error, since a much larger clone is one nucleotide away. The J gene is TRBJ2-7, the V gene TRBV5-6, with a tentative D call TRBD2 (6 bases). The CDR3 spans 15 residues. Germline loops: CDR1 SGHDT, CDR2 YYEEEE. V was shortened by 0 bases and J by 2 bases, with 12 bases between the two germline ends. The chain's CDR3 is CASSLGGEPPYEQYF. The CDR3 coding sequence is TGTGCCAGCAGCTTGGGGGGGGAGCCTCCCTACGAGCAGTACTTC.

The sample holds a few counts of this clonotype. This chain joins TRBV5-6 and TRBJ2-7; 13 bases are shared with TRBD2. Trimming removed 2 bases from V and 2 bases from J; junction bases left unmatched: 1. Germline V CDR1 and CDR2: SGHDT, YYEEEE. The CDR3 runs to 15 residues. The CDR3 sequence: CASSFTSGRAYEQYF. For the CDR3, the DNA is TGTGCCAGCAGCTTCACTAGCGGGAGGGCCTACGAGCAGTACTTC.

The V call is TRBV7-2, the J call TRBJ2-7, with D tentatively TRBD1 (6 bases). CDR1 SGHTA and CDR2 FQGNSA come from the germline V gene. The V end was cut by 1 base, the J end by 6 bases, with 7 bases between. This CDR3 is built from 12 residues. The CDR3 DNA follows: TGTGCCAGCAGCTTAGGAGGGGGCGAGCAGTACTTC. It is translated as CASSLGGGEQYF.

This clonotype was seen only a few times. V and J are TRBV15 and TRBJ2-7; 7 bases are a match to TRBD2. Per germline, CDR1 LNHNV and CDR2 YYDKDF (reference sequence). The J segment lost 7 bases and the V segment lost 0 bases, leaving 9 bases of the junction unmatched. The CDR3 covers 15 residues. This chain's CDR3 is CATSRDWGGDREQYF. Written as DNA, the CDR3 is TGTGCCACCAGCAGAGATTGGGGGGGGGATAGGGAGCAGTACTTC. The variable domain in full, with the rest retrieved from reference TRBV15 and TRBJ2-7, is DAMVIQNPRYQVTQFGKPVTLSCSQTLNHNVMYWYQQKSSQAPKLLFHYYDKDFNNEADTPDNFQSRRPNTSFCFLDIRSPGLGDTAMYLCATSRDWGGDREQYFGPGTRLTVT.

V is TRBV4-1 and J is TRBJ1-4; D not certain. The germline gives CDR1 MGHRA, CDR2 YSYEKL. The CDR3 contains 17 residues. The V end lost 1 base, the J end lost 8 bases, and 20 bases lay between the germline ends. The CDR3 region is CASSQVALPQLGEKLFF. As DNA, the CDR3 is TGCGCCAGCAGCCAAGTGGCCCTCCCCCAACTTGGCGAAAAACTGTTTTTT.

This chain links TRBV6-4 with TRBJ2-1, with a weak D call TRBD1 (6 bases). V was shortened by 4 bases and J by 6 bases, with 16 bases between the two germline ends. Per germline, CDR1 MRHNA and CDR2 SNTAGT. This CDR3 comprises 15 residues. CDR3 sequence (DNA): TGTGCCAGCAGTGGGGGGCAGGGCGGCGGCAATGAGCAGTTCTTC. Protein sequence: CASSGGQGGGNEQFF.

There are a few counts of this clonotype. The DNA for the CDR3 is TGTGCCAGCAGCTCTGGGTGGGGGGCGCCCGGCATGAACACTGAAGCTTTCTTT. The encoded protein is CASSSGWGAPGMNTEAFF. V is TRBV11-2 and J is TRBJ1-1; maybe TRBD1 (6 bases). The CDR3 is 18 residues long. Germline assignment: CDR1 SGHAT and CDR2 FQNNGV. The V gene lost 4 bases and the J gene lost 0 bases, with 21 bases spanning the gap.

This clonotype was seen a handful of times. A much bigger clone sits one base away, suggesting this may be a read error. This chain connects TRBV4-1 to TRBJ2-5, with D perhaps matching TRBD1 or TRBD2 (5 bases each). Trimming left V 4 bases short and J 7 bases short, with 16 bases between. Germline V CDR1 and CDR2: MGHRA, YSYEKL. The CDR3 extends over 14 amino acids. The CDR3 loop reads CASSPVGDRGTQYF. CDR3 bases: TGCGCCAGCAGCCCGGTAGGGGATCGGGGGACCCAGTACTTC.

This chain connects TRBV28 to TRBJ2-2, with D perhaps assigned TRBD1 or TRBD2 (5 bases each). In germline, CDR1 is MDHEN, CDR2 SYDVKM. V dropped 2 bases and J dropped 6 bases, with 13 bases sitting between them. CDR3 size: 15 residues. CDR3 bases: TGTGCCAGCAGTTTACCGGGGCGAGCTGCCGGGGAGCTGTTTTTT. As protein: CASSLPGRAAGELFF.

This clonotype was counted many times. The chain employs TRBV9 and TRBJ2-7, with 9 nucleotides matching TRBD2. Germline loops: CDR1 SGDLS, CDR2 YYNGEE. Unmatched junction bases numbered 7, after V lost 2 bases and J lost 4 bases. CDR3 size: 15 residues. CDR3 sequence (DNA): TGTGCCAGCAGCGTTGAGATAGCGGGAGTGTACGAGCAGTACTTC. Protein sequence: CASSVEIAGVYEQYF.

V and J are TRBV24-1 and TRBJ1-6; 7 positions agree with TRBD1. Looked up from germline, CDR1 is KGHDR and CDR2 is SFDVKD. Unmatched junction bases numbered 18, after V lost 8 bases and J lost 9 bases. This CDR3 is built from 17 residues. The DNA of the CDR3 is TGTGCCACCATCCAACGCCGGGACAGAAAAGGGGGTTCACCCCTCCACTTT. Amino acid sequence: CATIQRRDRKGGSPLHF.

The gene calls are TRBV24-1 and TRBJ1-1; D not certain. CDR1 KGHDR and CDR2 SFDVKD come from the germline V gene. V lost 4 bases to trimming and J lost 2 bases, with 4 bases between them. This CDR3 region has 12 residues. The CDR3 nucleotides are TGTGCCACCAGTGACATAAACACTGAAGCTTTCTTT. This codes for CATSDINTEAFF.

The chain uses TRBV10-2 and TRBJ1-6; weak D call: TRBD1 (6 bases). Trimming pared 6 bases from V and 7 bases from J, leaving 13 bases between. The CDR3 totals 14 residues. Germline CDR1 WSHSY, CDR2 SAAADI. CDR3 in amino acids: CASRTGRVNSPLHF. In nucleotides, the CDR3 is TGCGCCAGCAGAACAGGGCGAGTGAATTCACCCCTCCACTTT.

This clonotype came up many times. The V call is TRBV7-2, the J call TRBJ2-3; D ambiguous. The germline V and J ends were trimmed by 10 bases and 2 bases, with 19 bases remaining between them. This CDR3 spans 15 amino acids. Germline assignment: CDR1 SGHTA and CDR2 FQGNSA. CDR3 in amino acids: CATRRKSLFTDTQYF. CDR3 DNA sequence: TGTGCCACCCGCCGAAAGAGTTTATTCACAGATACGCAGTATTTT.

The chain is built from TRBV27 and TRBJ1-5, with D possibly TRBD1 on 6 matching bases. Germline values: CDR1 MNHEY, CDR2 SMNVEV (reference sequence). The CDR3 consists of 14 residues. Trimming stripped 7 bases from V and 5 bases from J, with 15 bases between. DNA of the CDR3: TGTGCCAGCAATATTGGGGGGCCGGATCAGCCCCAGCATTTT. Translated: CASNIGGPDQPQHF.

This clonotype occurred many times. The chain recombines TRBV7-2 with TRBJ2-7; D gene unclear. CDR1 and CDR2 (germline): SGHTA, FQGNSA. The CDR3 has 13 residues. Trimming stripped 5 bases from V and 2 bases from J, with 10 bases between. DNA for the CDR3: TGTGCCAGCAGCGGAAACGCCGCCTACGAGCAGTACTTC. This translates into CASSGNAAYEQYF.